One sample yielded the 27 T cell receptor beta chains listed below, sequenced in a study of blood T cells in healthy people across ages. Alongside a J-beta primer mix, a sample-barcoded 5' primer served in a second PCR lasting roughly 6 to 11 cycles. TCRdb fed the 5' RACE reads into MiXCR, producing one record per CDR3 protein. The sample has about 620,000 distinct CDR3 sequences; around 50% are singletons. The specimen sequenced was blood. These receptors originate from a woman aged 80 or over in good health.

This clonotype was recorded many times. The J gene is TRBJ2-1, the V gene TRBV2, with D possibly TRBD2 on 6 matching bases. V lost 7 bases and J 5 bases, leaving 15 bases between the germline ends. The CDR3 contains 14 residues. Germline values: CDR1 SNHLY, CDR2 FYNNEI. The CDR3 sequence is CASTREKGHNEQFF. CDR3 nucleotides: TGTGCCAGCACCCGGGAGAAGGGGCACAATGAGCAGTTCTTC.

The table lists this clonotype with many counts. This chain joins TRBV7-9 and TRBJ2-3, with D possibly called TRBD1 or TRBD2 (6 bases each). The V end lost 0 bases, the J end lost 3 bases, and 13 bases lay between the germline ends. This CDR3 is 16 amino acids long. CDR1 SEHNR and CDR2 FQNEAQ come from the germline V gene (reference sequence). The chain's CDR3 is CASSLAGGGGTDTQYF. CDR3 nucleotide sequence: TGTGCCAGCAGCTTAGCTGGAGGGGGTGGGACAGATACGCAGTATTTT. The entire variable domain, with the rest obtained from reference TRBV7-9 and TRBJ2-3, is as follows: DTGVSQNPRHKITKRGQNVTFRCDPISEHNRLYWYRQTLGQGPEFLTYFQNEAQLEKSRLLSDRFSAERPKGSFSTLEIQRTEQGDSAMYLCASSLAGGGGTDTQYFGPGTRLTVL.

J is TRBJ2-3 and V is TRBV7-2, with 9 bases lining up with TRBD1. Germline V gives CDR1 SGHTA, CDR2 FQGNSA. There are 13 residues in the CDR3. The trim removed 4 bases at V and 7 bases at J, leaving 3 bases unmatched. CDR3 protein: CASSYRGQNTQYF. Here the CDR3 DNA reads TGTGCCAGCAGCTACAGGGGGCAAAATACGCAGTATTTT.

This clonotype has just a few counts. The chain is built from TRBV12-3 or TRBV12-4 and TRBJ1-3; unclear D gene. Trimming stripped 6 bases from V and 0 bases from J, with 15 bases between. The CDR3 runs 16 residues. The CDR3 DNA follows: TGTGCCAGCAGCCCTTGGTCAGCAGCCTCTGGAAACACCATATATTTT. It encodes CASSPWSAASGNTIYF.

Concerning this clonotype itself: A much larger clonotype is one base distant, so this may be a read error. The chain combines TRBV20-1 with TRBJ2-1, with 7 bases lining up with TRBD2. The V segment lost 7 bases and the J segment 13 bases; nucleotides outside the gene matches: 16. Per the germline V gene, CDR1 is DFQATT and CDR2 is SNEGSKA (reference sequence). This CDR3 spans 13 amino acids. In DNA, the CDR3 is TGCAGTGATGGTAGCGGGTTCCCCGGGACCCAGTTCTTC. This translates into CSDGSGFPGTQFF.

This rearrangement joins TRBV2 to TRBJ2-2; tentatively, D is TRBD2 (5 bases). CDR1 SNHLY and CDR2 FYNNEI come from the germline V gene. The CDR3 contains 15 residues. V shed 6 bases and J shed 0 bases, with 11 bases lying between them. CDR3 amino acids: CASRVSGSNTGELFF. Written as DNA, the CDR3 is TGTGCCAGCAGGGTCAGCGGATCGAACACCGGGGAGCTGTTTTTT.

This clonotype was seen more than once but under ten times. V gene TRBV2 combines with J gene TRBJ1-2, with D maybe TRBD1 (5 bases). Germline CDR1 SNHLY, CDR2 FYNNEI. V lost 6 bases and J 5 bases, leaving 7 bases between the germline ends. The CDR3 is 11 amino acids. CDR3 region: CASRGDYGYTF. CDR3 nucleotides: TGTGCCAGCAGGGGGGATTATGGCTACACCTTC. The whole variable domain, filled in from reference TRBV2 and TRBJ1-2, reads EPEVTQTPSHQVTQMGQEVILRCVPISNHLYFYWYRQILGQKVEFLVSFYNNEISEKSEIFDDQFSVERPDGSNFTLKIRSTKLEDSAMYFCASRGDYGYTFGSGTRLTVV.

Many counts were recorded for this clonotype. The chain employs TRBV6-6 and TRBJ1-5; D is perhaps TRBD1 (5 bases). The CDR3 consists of 15 residues. Between the trimmed V and J ends, which lost 2 bases and 3 bases, there was a span of 11 bases. From germline, CDR1 is MNHNY and CDR2 SVGAGI (reference sequence). CDR3 bases: TGTGCCAGCAGTTACCAGGGAGTTGACAATCAGCCCCAGCATTTT. Its protein product is CASSYQGVDNQPQHF.

There are many counts of this clonotype. V usage is TRBV6-6 and J usage is TRBJ1-2; D is possibly TRBD1 (6 bases). The ends were cut back, 5 bases at V and 12 bases at J, with 19 bases in the middle. Germline-derived CDR1 and CDR2 are MNHNY and SVGAGI (reference sequence). This CDR3 comprises 13 residues. The CDR3 reads CASSHRRQVGDTF. CDR3 nucleotide sequence: TGTGCCAGCAGTCACCGGCGACAGGTCGGCGACACCTTC.

This clonotype was seen ten or more times. The chain couples TRBV18 to TRBJ2-1, with D perhaps matching TRBD2 (5 bases). Germline V CDR1 and CDR2: KGHSH, LQKENI. The V and J ends lost 2 bases and 9 bases respectively, with 8 bases between them. The CDR3 has 12 residues. CDR3 sequence (DNA): TGTGCCAGCTCACCAATGGGGAGTGAGCAGTTCTTC. Translating it yields CASSPMGSEQFF.

This clonotype was seen more than once but under ten times. The chain joins TRBV28 to TRBJ2-1; 8 positions agree with TRBD1. CDR3 length: 14 amino acids. Per the germline V gene, CDR1 is MDHEN and CDR2 is SYDVKM. The V and J ends lost 5 bases and 4 bases, in that order; junction bases with no gene match: 4. This chain's CDR3 is CASSVTGAYNEQFF. The CDR3 nucleotides read TGTGCCAGCAGTGTGACAGGGGCTTACAATGAGCAGTTCTTC.

Comments on this clonotype: A clone one base away is much larger, so this may be a read error. The chain has TRBV29-1 and TRBJ2-1; TRBD2 aligns across 10 bases. Trimming cost V 7 bases and J 9 bases; bases outside gene matches: 9. Germline CDR1 reads SQVTM; CDR2 reads ANQGSEA. The CDR3 totals 13 residues. CDR3 sequence: CSARAGGGSEQFF. The DNA of the CDR3 is TGCAGCGCAAGAGCGGGAGGGGGTAGTGAGCAGTTCTTC.

The chain recombines TRBV29-1 with TRBJ2-3, with D perhaps matching TRBD2 (6 bases). This CDR3 is built from 13 residues. V was trimmed by 4 bases and J by 2 bases, leaving 10 bases between them. In germline, CDR1 is SQVTM, CDR2 ANQGSEA. In nucleotides, the CDR3 is TGCAGCGTTGTTGGCGGGGCCACAGATACGCAGTATTTT. Its translation is CSVVGGATDTQYF.

This clonotype was seen a handful of times. The CDR3 DNA sequence: TGTGCCATCAGTGAGGAGGGGCGCTCGGCTTTCTTT. It specifies CAISEEGRSAFF. The V gene is TRBV10-3, the J gene TRBJ1-1; possible D gene TRBD1, 5 bases. Deletions cut 2 bases from V and 11 bases from J, with 12 bases between. This CDR3 contains 12 residues. Germline values: CDR1 ENHRY, CDR2 SYGVKD.

This clonotype was picked up a small number of times. A much larger clone differs from this one at a single base, so this may be a read error. For the CDR3, the DNA is TGTGCCACAATTGGACCCAGCGGGGGGGCCCACAATGAGCAGTACTTC. Its translation is CATIGPSGGAHNEQYF. This rearrangement joins TRBV28 to TRBJ2-7; TRBD2 aligns across 10 bases. V was pared by 10 bases and J by 7 bases, with 19 bases of the junction left unmatched. Germline assignment: CDR1 MDHEN and CDR2 SYDVKM. The CDR3 sequence is 16 residues long. Full variable domain (remainder filled in from reference TRBV28 and TRBJ2-7): DVKVTQSSRYLVKRTGEKVFLECVQDMDHENMFWYRQDPGLGLRLIYFSYDVKMKEKGDIPEGYSVSREKKERFSLILESASTNQTSMYLCATIGPSGGAHNEQYFGPGTRLTVT.

With regard to this clonotype: A single base separates this from a much larger clone, so it may be a read error. The V gene is TRBV20-1, the J gene TRBJ2-4, with 8 bases that match TRBD2. V trimming: 2 bases; J trimming: 5 bases; junction bases outside the gene matches: 14. The CDR3 has 17 residues. Looked up from germline, CDR1 is DFQATT and CDR2 is SNEGSKA (reference sequence). CDR3 region: CSARSGQAGAGQNIQYF. The DNA of the CDR3 is TGCAGTGCTAGATCGGGACAAGCGGGAGCGGGTCAAAACATTCAGTACTTC.

This clonotype was detected ten times or more. The chain couples TRBV2 to TRBJ2-3; D uncertain. With 6 bases removed from V and 1 base from J, the gap between germline ends came to 5 bases. This CDR3 has 12 residues. CDR1 SNHLY and CDR2 FYNNEI come from the germline V gene. The CDR3 sequence: CASSEGTDTQYF. The DNA for the CDR3 is TGTGCCAGCAGCGAGGGCACAGATACGCAGTATTTT.

This clonotype appeared many times. This may arise from a read error, as a much more abundant clone is one base away. The chain uses TRBV6-5 and TRBJ2-7, with D tentatively TRBD1 or TRBD2 (5 bases each). Trimming removed 6 bases at V and 7 bases at J, with 25 bases between. This CDR3 is 16 amino acids long. The germline gives CDR1 MNHEY, CDR2 SVGAGI. The CDR3 protein is CASSPRDGLILDEQYF. CDR3 nucleotides: TGTGCCAGCAGCCCCAGGGACGGTCTAATACTCGATGAGCAGTACTTC.

This chain uses TRBV29-1 with TRBJ2-1; TRBD2 agrees at 13 bases. Germline assignment: CDR1 SQVTM and CDR2 ANQGSEA. J lost 8 bases, V lost 4 bases, and 11 bases had no gene match. The CDR3 runs 16 residues. Written as DNA, the CDR3 is TGCAGCGTTGGCTTGACTAGCGGGAGGCCTTCCGATGAGCAGTTCTTC. Translated: CSVGLTSGRPSDEQFF.

With regard to this clonotype: A much larger clone is a single base away; this may be a read error. The V gene is TRBV4-1, the J gene TRBJ2-7; D not certain. The CDR3 loop spans 11 amino acids. Germline V gene sequence: CDR1 MGHRA, CDR2 YSYEKL. This chain's CDR3 is CVSSQEHEQYF. DNA for the CDR3: TGCGTCAGCAGCCAAGAGCACGAGCAGTACTTC.

The rearrangement joins TRBV7-2 to TRBJ2-1, with D uncertain. Germline V gene data show CDR1 as SGHTA and CDR2 as FQGNSA. This CDR3 comprises 11 residues. Trimming cost V 4 bases and J 12 bases, with 10 bases left between them. The CDR3: CASSSAYGQFF. DNA of the CDR3: TGTGCCAGCAGCTCAGCTTATGGGCAGTTCTTC.

This clonotype was counted a few times. The gene calls are TRBV20-1 and TRBJ1-4; D is unresolved. The germline V and J ends were trimmed by 0 bases and 8 bases, with 13 bases remaining between them. Germline loops: CDR1 DFQATT, CDR2 SNEGSKA (reference sequence). The CDR3 consists of 14 residues. CDR3 DNA: TGCAGTGCTAGAGAGGAACGCGGAGGGGAAAAACTGTTTTTT. Translated: CSAREERGGEKLFF.

V gene TRBV7-2 combines with J gene TRBJ1-4; D is undetermined. With 7 bases removed from V and 5 bases from J, the gap between germline ends came to 8 bases. Germline lookup yields CDR1 SGHTA and CDR2 FQGNSA. The CDR3 has 12 amino acids. The CDR3 coding sequence is TGTGCCAGCAATCGGAGGAATGAAAAACTGTTTTTT. Its translation: CASNRRNEKLFF.

A few counts support this clonotype. This chain links TRBV7-9 with TRBJ1-2, with a tentative D call TRBD1 (5 bases). The V end was cut by 4 bases, the J end by 9 bases, with 15 bases between. Germline CDR1 and CDR2: SEHNR and FQNEAQ (reference sequence). This CDR3 has 13 amino acids. CDR3 residues: CASSWGRGGRYTF. Here the CDR3 DNA reads TGTGCCAGCAGCTGGGGACGGGGTGGACGCTACACCTTC.

Details on this clonotype: A much larger clone sits a single nucleotide away, making a read error possible. The chain links TRBV7-8 to TRBJ2-1; D possibly corresponds to TRBD1 (5 bases). Germline lookup yields CDR1 SGHVS and CDR2 FQNEAQ. This CDR3 spans 15 amino acids. V shed 1 base and J shed 3 bases, with 10 bases lying between them. The DNA of the CDR3 is TGTGCCAGCAGCTTAGAGGGGCTAGACTACAATGAGCAGTTCTTC. Translating it yields CASSLEGLDYNEQFF.

This clonotype was seen more than once but under ten times. A much larger clone is a single base away; this may be a read error. The V and J genes are TRBV20-1 and TRBJ2-7; D is ambiguous. The CDR3 is made up of 14 amino acids. V lost 5 bases, J lost 7 bases, and 21 bases lay in between. CDR1 and CDR2 (germline): DFQATT, SNEGSKA (reference sequence). For the CDR3, the DNA is TGCAGTGCTCGATGGCCAACCTCCTACAATGAGCAGTACTTC. As protein: CSARWPTSYNEQYF.

The chain carries TRBV12-3 or TRBV12-4 and TRBJ2-1; 7 bases align to TRBD2. The CDR3 loop spans 18 amino acids. V trimming: 2 bases; J trimming: 5 bases; junction bases outside the gene matches: 15. Here the CDR3 DNA reads TGTGCCAGCAGTTTATGGCCCCGGGAGGTCGATGACAACAATGAGCAGTTCTTC. It codes for CASSLWPREVDDNNEQFF.